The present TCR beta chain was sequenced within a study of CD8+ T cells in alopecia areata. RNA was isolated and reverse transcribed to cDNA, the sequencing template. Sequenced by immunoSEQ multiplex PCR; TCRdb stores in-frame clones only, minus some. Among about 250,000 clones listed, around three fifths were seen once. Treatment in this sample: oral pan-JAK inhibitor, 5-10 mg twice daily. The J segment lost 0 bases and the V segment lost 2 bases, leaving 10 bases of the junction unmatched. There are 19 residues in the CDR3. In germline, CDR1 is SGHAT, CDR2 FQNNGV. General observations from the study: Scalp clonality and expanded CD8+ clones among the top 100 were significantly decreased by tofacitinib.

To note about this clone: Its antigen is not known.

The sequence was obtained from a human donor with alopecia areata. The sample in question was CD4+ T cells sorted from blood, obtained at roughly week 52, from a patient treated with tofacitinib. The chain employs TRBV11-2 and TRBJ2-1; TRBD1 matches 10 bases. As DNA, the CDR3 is TGTGCCAGCAGCTTACGTTGGACAGGGGGGTATAGCTCCTACAATGAGCAGTTCTTC. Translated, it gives CASSLRWTGGYSSYNEQFF.